This is a list of T cell receptor beta chains from one sample in a study of OX40 agonist ivuxolimab in advanced cancers. Measured with immunoSEQ multiplex PCR; TCRdb has only the in-frame clones, and not every one. The sample yields some 45,000 clones, roughly 90% seen once. Source: CD4+ or CD8+ T cells sorted from blood, taken in a trial of the OX40 agonist ivuxolimab. The receptor set was obtained from an adult with an advanced solid tumor such as melanoma, head and neck, liver or kidney cancer. Both conserved end residues are part of each CDR3. The order of the fields is V gene, J gene, D gene, clone size, CDR3 protein, CDR3 DNA. A D gene is named only where the DNA matches it firmly. Not all rows give a size; the values are once, few, many and, for expanded clones, a class.

TRBV6-1	TRBJ2-7	-	-	CASSERDGPYEQYF	TGTGCCAGCAGTGAAAGGGACGGTCCCTACGAGCAGTACTTC
TRBV6-6	TRBJ2-2	TRBD1	-	CASSPTGVTNTGELFF	TGTGCCAGCAGTCCCACAGGGGTCACGAACACCGGGGAGCTGTTTTTT
TRBV30	TRBJ1-3	TRBD1	-	CAWSFLPGQTPGNTIYF	TGTGCCTGGAGTTTCCTACCGGGACAGACTCCTGGAAACACCATATATTTT
TRBV5-6	TRBJ2-1	TRBD2	-	CASSPLAGGYNEQFF	TGTGCCAGCAGCCCCCTAGCGGGGGGGTACAATGAGCAGTTCTTC
TRBV7-9	TRBJ2-3	TRBD2	-	CASSLSGRADTQYF	TGTGCCAGCAGCTTGTCGGGGAGGGCAGATACGCAGTATTTT
TRBV7-9	TRBJ1-2	-	-	CASSPSWGGDYGYTF	TGTGCCAGCAGCCCTTCTTGGGGCGGGGACTATGGCTACACCTTC
TRBV19	TRBJ2-2	-	-	CASKEGPRELFF	TGTGCCAGTAAGGAGGGACCTCGGGAGCTGTTTTTT
TRBV10-3	TRBJ1-5	TRBD1	-	CASRQGDQPQHF	TGTGCCAGCCGACAGGGGGATCAGCCCCAGCATTTT
TRBV6-1	TRBJ1-6	-	-	CASSELAGSSPLHF	TGTGCCAGCAGTGAACTCGCAGGGTCCTCACCCCTCCACTTT
TRBV4-1	TRBJ2-7	-	few	CASSQDRSPAEPVNEQYF	TGCGCCAGCAGCCAAGATAGGTCGCCAGCGGAACCAGTGAACGAGCAGTACTTC
TRBV6-1	TRBJ1-2	-	-	CASSEWEGVRNGYTF	TGTGCCAGCAGTGAATGGGAGGGTGTGAGGAATGGCTACACCTTC
TRBV13	TRBJ2-1	-	-	CASSLGSSGVYNEQFF	TGTGCCAGCAGCTTAGGCTCGTCAGGGGTCTACAATGAGCAGTTCTTC
TRBV5-5	TRBJ1-1	TRBD1	-	CASSLRQGIMNTEAFF	TGTGCCAGCAGCCTACGACAGGGAATCATGAACACTGAAGCTTTCTTT
TRBV6-1	TRBJ2-7	-	-	CASSPGPSYEQYF	TGTGCCAGCAGCCCGGGACCGAGCTACGAGCAGTACTTC
TRBV7-2	TRBJ2-7	-	-	CASSSLEGGSCGPGEQYF	TGTGCCAGCAGCTCCTTAGAGGGGGGGTCCTGCGGACCCGGCGAGCAGTACTTC
TRBV15	TRBJ2-7	TRBD2	once	CATSSRQSGSHEQYF	TGTGCCACCAGCTCCCGACAAAGCGGGAGCCACGAGCAGTACTTC
TRBV5-1	TRBJ2-7	-	-	CASSSRSSYEQYF	TGCGCCAGCAGCTCCAGAAGCTCCTACGAGCAGTACTTC
TRBV7-9	TRBJ2-2	-	-	CASSFSDNTNTGELFF	TGTGCCAGCAGCTTCTCGGACAACACGAACACCGGGGAGCTGTTTTTT
TRBV5-3	TRBJ2-3	-	-	CARFGEGGTSTDTQYF	TGTGCCAGGTTCGGGGAGGGGGGAACTAGCACAGATACGCAGTATTTT
TRBV19	TRBJ1-2	-	-	CASSIDLETEYGYTF	TGTGCCAGTAGTATAGATCTCGAGACGGAATATGGCTACACCTTC
TRBV5-5	TRBJ2-7	TRBD1	once	CASSLRDRGYEQYF	TGTGCCAGCAGCTTGAGGGACAGGGGGTACGAGCAGTACTTC
TRBV7-6	TRBJ2-1	-	-	CASSLVESRDEQFF	TGTGCCAGCAGCTTAGTTGAGAGTCGGGATGAGCAGTTCTTC
TRBV19	TRBJ2-5	-	-	CASSTEAAEKTQYF	TGTGCCAGTAGCACCGAAGCGGCGGAGAAGACCCAGTACTTC
TRBV7-6	TRBJ2-7	-	-	CASSLDGRSYEQYF	TGTGCCAGCAGTTTAGACGGACGCTCCTACGAGCAGTACTTC
TRBV5-4	TRBJ2-7	TRBD2	-	CASSPGGEQYF	TGTGCCAGCAGCCCGGGGGGCGAGCAGTACTTC
TRBV4-2	TRBJ2-7	-	-	CASSQVASEQYF	TGTGCCAGCAGCCAAGTTGCCAGCGAGCAGTACTTC
TRBV7-6	TRBJ2-7	-	-	CASSLGTGAYEQYF	TGTGCCAGCAGCTTAGGGACTGGGGCCTACGAGCAGTACTTC
TRBV6-5	TRBJ1-1	TRBD1	-	CASSPPQGLNTEAFF	TGTGCCAGCAGTCCCCCACAGGGGCTGAACACTGAAGCTTTCTTT
TRBV27	TRBJ2-5	-	-	CASSLGDQETQYF	TGTGCCAGCAGTTTGGGGGACCAAGAGACCCAGTACTTC
TRBV5-6	TRBJ1-1	TRBD1	-	CASSLGTGGEAFF	TGTGCCAGCAGCTTAGGGACAGGGGGTGAAGCTTTCTTT
TRBV2	TRBJ2-6	-	-	CASSDLDRPDLSGANVLTF	TGTGCCAGCAGTGACCTGGACAGACCCGATCTCTCTGGGGCCAACGTCCTGACTTTC
TRBV7-9	TRBJ2-7	-	-	CASSLREVRAYEQYF	TGTGCCAGCAGCCTCAGGGAAGTAAGGGCCTACGAGCAGTACTTC
TRBV6-5	TRBJ1-2	-	-	CASRDGPGLLYGYTF	TGTGCCAGCAGAGACGGACCGGGGTTACTCTATGGCTACACCTTC
TRBV7-9	TRBJ2-7	-	-	CASSLGAEQYF	TGTGCCAGCAGCCTGGGGGCCGAGCAGTACTTC
TRBV19	TRBJ2-7	TRBD2	-	CASSKLAGGMDYEQYF	TGTGCCAGTAGTAAGCTAGCGGGGGGTATGGACTACGAGCAGTACTTC
TRBV5-1	TRBJ2-7	-	hyperexpanded	CASSWDKPYEQYF	TGCGCCAGCAGCTGGGACAAACCCTACGAGCAGTACTTC
TRBV5-6	TRBJ2-1	TRBD2	-	CASSLARETEQFF	TGTGCCAGCAGCTTGGCGCGGGAGACTGAGCAGTTCTTC
TRBV4-1	TRBJ2-7	-	-	CASSQGAGRTYEQYF	TGCGCCAGCAGCCAGGGCGCGGGCCGGACCTACGAGCAGTACTTC
TRBV11-2	TRBJ1-1	-	-	CASSLEFRGYTEAFF	TGTGCCAGCAGCTTAGAATTTAGGGGATACACTGAAGCTTTCTTT
TRBV9	TRBJ2-2	-	once	CASSVAWGRGTGELFF	TGTGCCAGCAGCGTAGCGTGGGGTCGGGGCACCGGGGAGCTGTTTTTT
TRBV5-4	TRBJ2-7	TRBD2	once	CASSPGTSSYEQYF	TGTGCCAGCAGCCCCGGGACTAGTAGCTACGAGCAGTACTTC
TRBV6-5	TRBJ2-2	-	few	CASSYNWGDTGELFF	TGTGCCAGCAGTTACAATTGGGGGGACACCGGGGAGCTGTTTTTT
TRBV7-6	TRBJ2-1	-	once	CASSLGSDEQFF	TGTGCCAGCAGCTTAGGAAGCGATGAGCAGTTCTTC
TRBV4-1	TRBJ2-3	TRBD2	-	CASSQERTSGADTQYF	TGCGCCAGCAGCCAAGAGAGGACTAGCGGGGCAGATACGCAGTATTTT
TRBV7-9	TRBJ1-5	-	-	CASSPNRVQGPQHF	TGTGCCAGCAGTCCAAACAGGGTTCAAGGGCCCCAGCATTTT
TRBV15	TRBJ2-7	-	-	CATSRDRERDEQYF	TGTGCCACCAGCAGAGATCGGGAGAGGGACGAGCAGTACTTC
TRBV4-1	TRBJ2-7	-	-	CASSPGSSYEQYF	TGCGCCAGCAGTCCGGGATCCTCCTACGAGCAGTACTTC
TRBV5-1	TRBJ2-2	-	-	CASSLPGPPNTGELFF	TGCGCCAGCAGCTTGCCGGGACCGCCGAACACCGGGGAGCTGTTTTTT
TRBV5-8	TRBJ2-7	-	-	CASSLSPIVPYEQYF	TGTGCCAGCAGCTTATCCCCCATAGTCCCCTACGAGCAGTACTTC
TRBV7-9	TRBJ1-1	-	-	CASSSSYSSRLDTEAFF	TGTGCCAGCAGCTCTTCTTACTCTTCTCGATTGGACACTGAAGCTTTCTTT